Listed here are 5 T cell receptor beta chains from one sample, sequenced in a study of T cells in Graves' hyperthyroidism and ophthalmopathy. The CDR3 regions of TCR beta were amplified from RNA transcripts. The HTBI primer set served for first-round RT-PCR of the TCR CDR3. TCRdb independently ran MiXCR on the multiplex PCR reads; one entry per CDR3 protein. The sample lists roughly 720,000 distinct CDR3 sequences; roughly 17% were seen once. Sequencing was performed on blood. These receptor sequences come from a man aged 45-65 years with Graves' hyperthyroidism.

This clonotype was recorded many times. This rearrangement joins TRBV11-2 to TRBJ2-4; D tentatively reads TRBD1 or TRBD2 (5 bases each). The length of the CDR3 is 13 residues. The V end was cut by 1 base, the J end by 5 bases, with 6 bases between. Germline CDR1 reads SGHAT; CDR2 reads FQNNGV. CDR3 amino acids: CASSLAGQNIQYF. The CDR3 DNA reads TGTGCCAGCAGCTTAGCGGGGCAAAACATTCAGTACTTC.

The chain carries TRBV20-1 and TRBJ1-4; D not certain. The V gene lost 3 bases and the J gene lost 0 bases, with 14 bases spanning the gap. Germline values: CDR1 DFQATT, CDR2 SNEGSKA (reference sequence). The CDR3 sequence is 16 residues long. CDR3 residues: CSARGPAATTNEKLFF. Written as DNA, the CDR3 is TGCAGTGCTAGGGGCCCGGCGGCGACAACTAATGAAAAACTGTTTTTT.

This clonotype was counted a few times. This chain connects TRBV20-1 to TRBJ1-2, with 8 bases lining up with TRBD1. This CDR3 is 14 amino acids long. CDR1 and CDR2 from the germline V gene are DFQATT and SNEGSKA (reference sequence). Trimming at V came to 3 bases and at J to 2 bases, leaving 5 bases not matched to a gene. The CDR3 DNA reads as TGCAGTGCTAGTTTTCCAGGGGGCAACTATGGCTACACCTTC. Translation gives CSASFPGGNYGYTF.

This clonotype showed up many times. The chain links TRBV7-8 to TRBJ2-3; D is undetermined. CDR3 size: 11 residues. CDR1 is SGHVS and CDR2 is FQNEAQ in the germline V gene. V was shortened by 9 bases and J by 1 base, with 5 bases between the two germline ends. The chain's CDR3 is CASQRTDTQYF. As DNA, the CDR3 is TGTGCCAGTCAGCGCACAGATACGCAGTATTTT.

At least ten counts were recorded for this clonotype. This chain connects TRBV5-1 to TRBJ2-7, with D possibly matching TRBD1 (5 bases). The CDR3 loop spans 15 amino acids. V was clipped by 0 bases and J by 3 bases, with 13 bases between them. Per the germline V gene, CDR1 is SGHRS and CDR2 is YFSETQ. CDR3 DNA: TGCGCCAGCAGCTTGGGTACAGGACGGTTCTACGAGCAGTACTTC. The encoded protein is CASSLGTGRFYEQYF.